The rows below give T cell receptor beta chains drawn from one sample of a study of vaccination and CD4 T cells after COVID-19. Their cognate antigens are unknown. Using its own MiXCR run on the PCR reads, TCRdb lists one record per CDR3 protein. The sample carries 12,000 or so distinct CDR3 sequences, approximately 50% recorded once. Source material: CD4+ T cells from blood, cultured in vitro. The receptors originated from a human donor who had recovered from COVID-19. The CDR3 runs from the conserved cysteine through the conserved F or W. A D gene is named only where the DNA matches it firmly. Size tells how often a clone was seen (once, few, many) or the class of an expanded clone, and some rows leave it out.

TRBD2	TRBV7-9	.	TRBJ2-2	TGTGCCAGCAGCTTAACTAGCGGGAACACCGGGGAGCTGTTTTTT	CASSLTSGNTGELFF
TRBD2	TRBV6-2/TRBV6-3	.	TRBJ2-4	TGTGCCAGCAGTTACGGGGTTTTTGCGGGGGAAGGGAGCATTCAGTACTTC	CASSYGVFAGEGSIQYF
.	TRBV6-1	.	TRBJ2-7	TGTGCCAGCAGGGAACTGCCAGTCAGGTCCTACGAGCAGTACTTC	CASRELPVRSYEQYF
.	TRBV27	once	TRBJ2-5	TGTGCCAGCAGCCCACACAGTCACCAAGAGGCCCAGTACTTC	CASSPHSHQEAQYF
.	TRBV29-1	few	TRBJ2-3	TGCAGCGTTGAAGGGACCTTTAAGGGAGTGGTGGATACGCAGTATTTT	CSVEGTFKGVVDTQYF
.	TRBV19	.	TRBJ1-1	TGTGCCAGTAGTAATGTCGTAGAAGCTTTCTTT	CASSNVVEAFF
.	TRBV5-1	medium-sized	TRBJ1-1	TGCGCCAGCAGCTGGGGGGGCTCTGAAGCTTTCTTT	CASSWGGSEAFF
.	TRBV25-1	few	TRBJ1-1	TGTGCCAGCAGTGAGGTCGGCAGGAACACTGAAGCTTTCTTT	CASSEVGRNTEAFF
TRBD2	TRBV7-2	.	TRBJ2-1	TGTGCCAGCAGCTCACCCGGTAATAGCGGGACCGGCTCCTACAATGAGCAGTTCTTC	CASSSPGNSGTGSYNEQFF
.	TRBV20-1	.	TRBJ1-1	TGCAGTGCTAGGAAGTGGGAAGGCACTGAAGCTTTCTTT	CSARKWEGTEAFF
.	TRBV5-8	few	TRBJ2-3	TGTGCCAGCAGGCCGCGTCTCAGCACAGATACGCAGTATTTT	CASRPRLSTDTQYF
TRBD2	TRBV24-1	few	TRBJ2-3	TGTGCCACCAGTGGGGGGGGTACAGATACGCAGTATTTT	CATSGGGTDTQYF
TRBD1	TRBV27	.	TRBJ1-2	TGTGCCAGCGGACAAAACAGGGGGGAGAGCTATGGCTACACCTTC	CASGQNRGESYGYTF
TRBD1	TRBV20-1	.	TRBJ1-1	TGCAGTGCTTTCCCGAGGACAGGGGGGCATACTGAAGCTTTCTTT	CSAFPRTGGHTEAFF
TRBD1	TRBV7-9	.	TRBJ1-5	TGTGCCAGCAGCCTAGGGGACAGGGGAGGCAATCAGCCCCAGCATTTT	CASSLGDRGGNQPQHF
TRBD1	TRBV6-2/TRBV6-3	few	TRBJ1-2	TGTGCCAGCAGTTACCGGACAGGGAGCTATGGCTACACCTTC	CASSYRTGSYGYTF
.	TRBV20-1	.	TRBJ2-3	TGCAGTGCTAGAGTAAGGAGTCGTAGGGCAGATACGCAGTATTTT	CSARVRSRRADTQYF
.	TRBV7-2	.	TRBJ1-3	TGTGCCAGCAGCTTAGGGATCTCTGGAAACACCATATATTTT	CASSLGISGNTIYF
TRBD2	TRBV2	.	TRBJ2-2	TGTGCCAGCAGTGGGGAGGGCAGGCGAAACACCGGGGAGCTGTTTTTT	CASSGEGRRNTGELFF
.	TRBV7-9	.	TRBJ1-2	TGTGCCAGCAGTGTCGGGCAGGGTGGCTATGGCTACACCTTC	CASSVGQGGYGYTF
.	TRBV6-1	few	TRBJ1-3	TGTGCCACCCGAGCTATAGCTCTGATAAACTCTGGAAACACCATATATTTT	CATRAIALINSGNTIYF
.	TRBV21-1	few	TRBJ2-2	TGTGCCAGCAGCTCCCCCGGGGAGCTGTTTTTT	CASSSPGELFF
TRBD2	TRBV2	.	TRBJ2-2	TGTGCCAGCAGCCCTACTAGCGGGGGGAACACCGGGGAGCTGTTTTTT	CASSPTSGGNTGELFF
TRBD2	TRBV2	few	TRBJ2-2	TGTGCCAGCAGAGGACTAGCGGGGAACACCGGGGAGCTGTTTTTT	CASRGLAGNTGELFF
.	TRBV2	few	TRBJ1-2	TGTGCCAGCAGTGCGGTGAAAAGCAGTGATGGCTACACCTTC	CASSAVKSSDGYTF
.	TRBV7-2	.	TRBJ2-7	TGTGCCAGCAGCATCGGGCCACCCAGAGGCGAGCAGTACTTC	CASSIGPPRGEQYF
.	TRBV20-1	few	TRBJ1-4	TGCAGTGCCACCGGCCGCAGCCAGTATGAAAAACTGTTTTTT	CSATGRSQYEKLFF
TRBD1	TRBV2	.	TRBJ1-5	TGTGCCAGCAACCTACGGACAGGGGAAAATCAGCCCCAGCATTTT	CASNLRTGENQPQHF
.	TRBV10-3	.	TRBJ2-3	TGTGCCAGCAGTCCTACCAGGGGTGACACAGATACGCAGTATTTT	CASSPTRGDTDTQYF
.	TRBV19	.	TRBJ1-1	TGTGCCAGTAGGATACAGGGACTGAACACTGAAGCTTTCTTT	CASRIQGLNTEAFF
.	TRBV6-1	.	TRBJ1-1	TGTGCCAGCAGTAGCCGGCCCGAAGCTTTCTTT	CASSSRPEAFF
.	TRBV4-3	once	TRBJ2-3	TGCGCCAGCAGCCAAGACCTAGGTTTGCAGTATTTT	CASSQDLGLQYF
.	TRBV28	.	TRBJ1-6	TGTGCCAGCAGCTGGGGGGCAGGCGGGCGGGTGTCACCCCTCCACTTT	CASSWGAGGRVSPLHF
.	TRBV30	.	TRBJ1-6	TGTGCCTGGAGTGGTATGGGGGATTCACCCCTCCACTTT	CAWSGMGDSPLHF
.	TRBV5-1	.	TRBJ1-1	TGCGCCAGCAGCTCTCACAGGGAAGCTTTCTTT	CASSSHREAFF
.	TRBV20-1	few	TRBJ1-1	TGCAGTGCTAGACGGATACTAGGGGGGAAGGGAAACGCTGAAGCTTTCTTT	CSARRILGGKGNAEAFF
.	TRBV10-1	few	TRBJ1-1	TGCGCCAGCAGTGAGTCGCAGGGTTCCCCTGAAGCTTTCTTT	CASSESQGSPEAFF
.	TRBV7-9	few	TRBJ1-1	TGTGCCAGCAGCTTAGGCATGAAGAACACTGAAGCTTTCTTT	CASSLGMKNTEAFF
.	TRBV20-1	.	TRBJ1-1	TGCAGTGCTAGAGATGTACGAAGGTACACTGAAGCTTTCTTT	CSARDVRRYTEAFF
.	TRBV19	.	TRBJ1-2	TGTGCCAGTAGTTTAATGGACAGCCACTGGATCTATGGCTACACCTTC	CASSLMDSHWIYGYTF
.	TRBV6-1	.	TRBJ1-2	TGTGCCAGCAGTGGTAGGACAGATGGTGGCTACACCTTC	CASSGRTDGGYTF
TRBD2	TRBV7-3	once	TRBJ2-3	TGTGCCAGCAGTTATCAGGGAGGGAGCACAGATACGCAGTATTTT	CASSYQGGSTDTQYF
.	TRBV2	.	TRBJ2-1	TGTGCCAGCAGTGAGGTAGTAGCAGTGTTCTTC	CASSEVVAVFF
.	TRBV20-1	few	TRBJ1-1	TGCAGTGCCATCTCCGGTTCGTCCATGAACACTGAAGCTTTCTTT	CSAISGSSMNTEAFF
TRBD2	TRBV7-9	.	TRBJ2-7	TGTGCCAGCAGTAAGGCGGGGACTAGCGGGAGGGCCCCGGGCGAGCAGTACTTC	CASSKAGTSGRAPGEQYF
TRBD2	TRBV12-5	once	TRBJ2-5	TGTGCTAGTGGTTATGGGGGGGGTGAAGAGACCCAGTACTTC	CASGYGGGEETQYF